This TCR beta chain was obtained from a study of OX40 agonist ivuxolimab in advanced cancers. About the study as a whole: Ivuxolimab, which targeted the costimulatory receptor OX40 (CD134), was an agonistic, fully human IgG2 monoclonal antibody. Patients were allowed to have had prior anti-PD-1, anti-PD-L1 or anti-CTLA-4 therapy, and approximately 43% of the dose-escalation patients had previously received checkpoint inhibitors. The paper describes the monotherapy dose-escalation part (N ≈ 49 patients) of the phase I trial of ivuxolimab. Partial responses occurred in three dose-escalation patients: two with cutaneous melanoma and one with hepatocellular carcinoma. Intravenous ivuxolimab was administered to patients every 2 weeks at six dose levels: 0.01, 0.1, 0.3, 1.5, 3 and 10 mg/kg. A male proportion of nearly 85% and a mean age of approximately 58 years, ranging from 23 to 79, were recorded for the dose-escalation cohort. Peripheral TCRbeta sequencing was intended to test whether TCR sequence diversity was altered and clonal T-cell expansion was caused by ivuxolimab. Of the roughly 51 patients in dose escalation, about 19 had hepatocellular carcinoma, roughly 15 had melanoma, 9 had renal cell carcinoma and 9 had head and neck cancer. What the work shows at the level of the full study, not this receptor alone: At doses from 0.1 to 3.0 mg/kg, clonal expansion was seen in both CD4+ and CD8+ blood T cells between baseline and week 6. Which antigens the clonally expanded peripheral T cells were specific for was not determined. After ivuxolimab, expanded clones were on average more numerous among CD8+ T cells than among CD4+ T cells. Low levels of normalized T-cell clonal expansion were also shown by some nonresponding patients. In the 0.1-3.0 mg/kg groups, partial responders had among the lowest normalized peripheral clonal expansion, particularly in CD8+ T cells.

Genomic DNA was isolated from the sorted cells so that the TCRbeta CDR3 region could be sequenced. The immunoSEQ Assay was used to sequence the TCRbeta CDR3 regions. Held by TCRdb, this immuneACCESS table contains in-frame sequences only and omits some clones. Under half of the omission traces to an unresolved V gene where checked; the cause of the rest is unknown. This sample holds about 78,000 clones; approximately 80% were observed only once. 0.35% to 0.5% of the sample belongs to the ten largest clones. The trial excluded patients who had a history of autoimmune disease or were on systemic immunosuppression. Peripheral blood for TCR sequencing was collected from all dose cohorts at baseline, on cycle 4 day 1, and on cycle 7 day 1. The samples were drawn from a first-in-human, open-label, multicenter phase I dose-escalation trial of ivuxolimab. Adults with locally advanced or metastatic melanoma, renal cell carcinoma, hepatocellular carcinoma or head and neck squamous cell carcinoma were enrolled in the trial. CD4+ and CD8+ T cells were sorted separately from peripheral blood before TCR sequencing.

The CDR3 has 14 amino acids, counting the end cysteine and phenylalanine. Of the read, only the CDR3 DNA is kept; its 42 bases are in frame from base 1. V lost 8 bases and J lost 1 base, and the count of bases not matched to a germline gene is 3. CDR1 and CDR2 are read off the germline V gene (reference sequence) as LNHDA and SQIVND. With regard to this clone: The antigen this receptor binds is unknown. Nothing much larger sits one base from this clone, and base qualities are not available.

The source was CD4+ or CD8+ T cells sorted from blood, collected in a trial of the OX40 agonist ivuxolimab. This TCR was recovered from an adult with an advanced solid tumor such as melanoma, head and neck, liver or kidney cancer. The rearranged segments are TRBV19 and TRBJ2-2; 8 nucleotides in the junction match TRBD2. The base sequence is TGTGCCAGTCGTAGCGGGGTGAACACCGGGGAGCTGTTTTTT. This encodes CASRSGVNTGELFF.